These T cell receptor beta chains were read from a single sample in a study of T-cell reconstitution after alpha-beta-depleted transplantation in children. TCRdb itself ran the PCR reads through MiXCR, one entry per CDR3 protein. The sample has about 230,000 distinct CDR3 sequences, around 8.9% seen once. This specimen was PBMCs from the stem cell graft donor, taken from the stem cell graft. The receptors were gathered from a human donor who donated a stem cell graft to a child with SCID. The CDR3 runs from the conserved cysteine through the conserved F or W. D genes are given only for firm matches. The size field is filled for only some rows; it gives once, few, many or a size class.

-	-	TRBV15	TRBJ2-1	CATSRDWGNEQFF	TGTGCCACCAGCAGAGATTGGGGAAATGAGCAGTTCTTC
-	many	TRBV10-3	TRBJ1-2	CASRQATNYGYTF	TGTGCCAGCAGACAGGCGACTAACTATGGCTACACCTTC
-	many	TRBV6-5	TRBJ2-7	CASSYSPGTYEQYF	TGTGCCAGCAGTTACTCCCCAGGGACCTACGAGCAGTACTTC
-	many	TRBV7-2	TRBJ2-5	CASSSPTKETQYF	TGTGCCAGCAGCTCCCCGACCAAAGAGACCCAGTACTTC
-	many	TRBV7-2	TRBJ2-7	CASSLAGTLYEQYF	TGTGCCAGCAGCTTAGCCGGGACCCTTTACGAGCAGTACTTC
-	many	TRBV6-5	TRBJ2-7	CASSYNTQSNSYEQYF	TGTGCCAGCAGTTATAATACTCAGAGTAACTCCTACGAGCAGTACTTC
-	many	TRBV7-2	TRBJ1-5	CASSLARGGTNQPQHF	TGTGCCAGCAGCTTGGCACGGGGGGGGACCAATCAGCCCCAGCATTTT
TRBD1	many	TRBV20-1	TRBJ2-7	CSAATGDEQYF	TGCAGTGCTGCGACAGGGGACGAGCAGTACTTC
-	-	TRBV29-1	TRBJ1-1	CSVGTGLNTEAFF	TGCAGCGTTGGAACGGGGTTGAACACTGAAGCTTTCTTT
TRBD1	many	TRBV5-1	TRBJ2-7	CASSPGQGRSYEQYF	TGCGCCAGCAGCCCGGGACAGGGGAGATCCTACGAGCAGTACTTC
-	many	TRBV12-3/TRBV12-4	TRBJ2-3	CASSFVSDTQYF	TGTGCCAGCAGTTTTGTTTCGGATACGCAGTATTTT
-	many	TRBV28	TRBJ1-3	CASSFGSGNTIYF	TGTGCCAGCAGTTTTGGTTCCGGAAACACCATATATTTT
-	many	TRBV7-3	TRBJ1-1	CASRADGCTEAFF	TGTGCCAGCAGGGCGGATGGGTGCACTGAAGCTTTCTTT
TRBD1	few	TRBV19	TRBJ2-5	CASSMWDRGQETQYF	TGTGCCAGTAGTATGTGGGACAGGGGCCAAGAGACCCAGTACTTC
TRBD2	many	TRBV28	TRBJ2-5	CASSDWKAGAQETQYF	TGTGCCAGCAGTGATTGGAAGGCGGGAGCCCAAGAGACCCAGTACTTC
-	many	TRBV29-1	TRBJ2-7	CSARDGAYEQYF	TGCAGCGCCCGGGACGGTGCCTACGAGCAGTACTTC
-	-	TRBV11-2	TRBJ1-3	CASSFGGSGNTIDF	TGTGCCAGCAGCTTCGGAGGCTCTGGAAACACCATAGATTTT
-	many	TRBV11-2	TRBJ2-2	CASSMLRGGGTGELFF	TGTGCCAGCAGCATGTTAAGGGGTGGAGGCACCGGGGAGCTGTTTTTT
-	many	TRBV7-9	TRBJ1-4	CASSFGFSNEKLFF	TGTGCCAGCAGCTTTGGGTTTTCTAATGAAAAACTGTTTTTT
-	many	TRBV29-1	TRBJ1-2	CSVEFRGLLSNYGYTF	TGCAGCGTTGAGTTCAGGGGTCTCCTTTCTAACTATGGCTACACCTTC
-	-	TRBV11-2	TRBJ1-1	CASSLSGGHTEAFF	TGTGCCAGCAGCTTAAGTGGTGGGCACACTGAAGCTTTCTTT
-	many	TRBV11-2	TRBJ2-3	CASSLMGHTDTQYF	TGTGCCAGCAGCTTAATGGGACACACAGATACGCAGTATTTT
-	many	TRBV29-1	TRBJ1-1	CGSQNTEAFF	TGCGGGTCTCAGAACACTGAAGCTTTCTTT
-	many	TRBV6-1	TRBJ1-6	CASMGGFIGSPLHF	TGTGCCAGCATGGGAGGGTTCATCGGTTCACCCCTCCACTTT
TRBD1	many	TRBV29-1	TRBJ2-7	CSATGGDAYEQYF	TGCAGCGCGACAGGGGGCGACGCCTACGAGCAGTACTTC
-	many	TRBV20-1	TRBJ2-5	CSAEHSETQYF	TGCAGTGCCGAGCATTCGGAGACCCAGTACTTC
-	many	TRBV14	TRBJ2-3	CASSQDRPDTQYF	TGTGCCAGCAGCCAAGACCGCCCAGATACGCAGTATTTT
-	many	TRBV5-1	TRBJ2-3	CASSLELSPDTQYF	TGCGCCAGCAGCTTGGAGTTGAGCCCAGATACGCAGTATTTT
TRBD2	many	TRBV2	TRBJ2-5	CASSKTSGQETQYF	TGTGCCAGCAGCAAGACTAGCGGGCAAGAGACCCAGTACTTC
TRBD1	many	TRBV2	TRBJ2-7	CATRQGDPYEQYF	TGTGCCACCAGACAGGGGGACCCCTACGAGCAGTACTTC
-	many	TRBV7-8	TRBJ2-1	CASSFVNSYNEQFF	TGTGCCAGCAGCTTCGTCAATTCCTACAATGAGCAGTTCTTC
-	many	TRBV5-1	TRBJ1-2	CASSFYIGGGYTF	TGCGCCAGCAGCTTTTATATTGGCGGGGGCTACACCTTC
-	many	TRBV7-9	TRBJ2-3	CASSLGGFPDTQYF	TGTGCCAGCAGCTTAGGGGGGTTCCCAGATACGCAGTATTTT
-	many	TRBV5-1	TRBJ2-5	CASWRDNYQETQYF	TGCGCCAGCTGGCGGGACAACTACCAAGAGACCCAGTACTTC
TRBD1	many	TRBV15	TRBJ2-3	CATRGTGGPDTQYF	TGTGCCACCAGAGGAACAGGGGGCCCAGATACGCAGTATTTT
TRBD1	many	TRBV20-1	TRBJ1-1	CSAPGQGIEAFF	TGCAGTGCCCCGGGACAGGGAATTGAAGCTTTCTTT
-	-	TRBV19	TRBJ2-2	CASSTRQVESGELFF	TGTGCCAGTAGTACGCGACAGGTAGAGTCCGGGGAGCTGTTTTTT
TRBD2	many	TRBV5-1	TRBJ2-5	CASSLTSGVQETQYF	TGCGCCAGCAGCTTGACTAGCGGGGTTCAAGAGACCCAGTACTTC
-	many	TRBV27	TRBJ1-5	CASSFISGPQHF	TGTGCCAGCAGTTTCATCAGCGGTCCCCAGCATTTT
TRBD1	many	TRBV5-1	TRBJ2-3	CASSPGTGSTDTQYF	TGCGCCAGCAGCCCCGGGACAGGAAGCACAGATACGCAGTATTTT
TRBD1	many	TRBV6-1	TRBJ1-5	CASRTTGGRGSNQPQHF	TGTGCCAGCAGAACCACAGGGGGCCGAGGGAGCAATCAGCCCCAGCATTTT
-	-	TRBV5-6	TRBJ1-4	CASSLITVREKLFF	TGTGCCAGCAGCTTAATCACAGTCAGGGAAAAACTGTTTTTT
-	many	TRBV5-1	TRBJ2-7	CASMTEPDGSYEQYF	TGCGCCAGCATGACCGAGCCAGACGGAAGCTACGAGCAGTACTTC
TRBD1	many	TRBV12-3/TRBV12-4	TRBJ2-2	CASNLRGQGATGELFF	TGTGCCAGCAACCTGCGGGGACAGGGGGCAACCGGGGAGCTGTTTTTT
TRBD1	once	TRBV4-3	TRBJ2-7	CASSRGQGTIYEQYF	TGCGCCAGCAGTCGGGGACAGGGGACCATCTACGAGCAGTACTTC
TRBD1	few	TRBV2	TRBJ1-1	CASRIDRGGGEAFF	TGTGCCAGCAGGATCGACAGGGGGGGGGGTGAAGCTTTCTTT